The entry that follows covers one T cell receptor (beta chain) sequence. The antigen is unknown. Alongside a J-beta primer mix, a sample-barcoded 5' primer served in a second PCR lasting roughly 7 to 11 cycles. TCRdb itself ran the 5' RACE reads through MiXCR, one entry per CDR3 protein. In the table there are some 1.8 million distinct CDR3 sequences, about two fifths of which are singletons. These data are taken from a study of blood T cells in healthy people across ages. General study findings and limits: Long-lived donors exceeded aged donors in naive CD4+ cells and diversity. PBMCs left unsorted prevented a conclusive naive versus antigen-experienced comparison. TCR beta diversity was tightly associated with the proportion of naive T cells.

V lost 1 base to trimming and J lost 0 bases; unmatched junction nucleotides: 4. This CDR3 has 17 amino acids. Looked up from germline, CDR1 is SGHRS and CDR2 is YFSETQ. This chain uses TRBV5-1 with TRBJ2-6; TRBD2 matches at 7 bases. The sequenced material came from blood. The receptor was derived from a human donor in good health. DNA of the CDR3: TGCGCCAGCAGCTTGATAGGGAGGGACTCTGGGGCCAACGTCCTGACTTTC. Protein sequence: CASSLIGRDSGANVLTF.